This T cell receptor (beta chain) was captured by sequencing in a study of T-cell reconstitution after alpha-beta-depleted transplantation in children. CDR3 size: 13 residues. V shed 5 bases and J shed 7 bases, with 12 bases lying between them. The germline V gene has CDR1 MNHEY and CDR2 SMNVEV (reference sequence). Construction of the TCRbeta library involved unique molecular identifiers. MiXCR, run by TCRdb on the PCR reads, gives a single entry per CDR3 protein. The table includes roughly 190,000 distinct CDR3 sequences, just over 14% detected once. This clonotype was seen many times. Material: PBMCs from the stem cell graft donor, obtained from the stem cell graft. The V gene is TRBV27, the J gene TRBJ2-1; D is undetermined. The TCR comes from a human donor who donated a stem cell graft to a child with acute lymphoblastic leukemia. Here the CDR3 DNA reads TGTGCCAGCAGTGCCTCACACACTAATGAGCAGTTCTTC. Translated: CASSASHTNEQFF.